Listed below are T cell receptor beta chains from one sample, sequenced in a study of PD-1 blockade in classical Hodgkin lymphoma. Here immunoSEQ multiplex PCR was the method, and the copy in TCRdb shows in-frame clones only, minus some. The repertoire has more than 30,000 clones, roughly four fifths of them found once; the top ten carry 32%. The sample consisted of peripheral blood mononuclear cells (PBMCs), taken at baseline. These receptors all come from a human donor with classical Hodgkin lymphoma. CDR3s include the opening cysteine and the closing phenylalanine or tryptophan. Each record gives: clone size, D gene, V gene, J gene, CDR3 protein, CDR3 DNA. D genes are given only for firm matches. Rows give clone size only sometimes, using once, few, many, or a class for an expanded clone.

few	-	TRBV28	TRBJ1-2	CASNPARFPGFGYTF	TGTGCCAGCAATCCGGCGAGGTTCCCGGGTTTCGGCTACACCTTC
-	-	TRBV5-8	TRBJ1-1	CASRWGQGAFF	TGTGCCAGCAGGTGGGGGCAGGGAGCTTTCTTT
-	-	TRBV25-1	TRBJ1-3	CASSRQESSGNTIYF	TGTGCCAGCAGCCGACAGGAAAGCTCTGGAAACACCATATATTTT
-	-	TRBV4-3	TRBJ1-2	CASSQDNTGLSGYTF	TGCGCCAGCAGCCAAGATAACACAGGGTTAAGTGGCTACACCTTC
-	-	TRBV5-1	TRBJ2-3	CATPFTDTQYF	TGCGCCACCCCCTTCACAGATACGCAGTATTTT
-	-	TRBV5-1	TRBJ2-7	CASSLSPNSYEQYF	TGCGCCAGCAGCTTGTCTCCAAACTCCTACGAGCAGTACTTC
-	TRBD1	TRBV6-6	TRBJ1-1	CASTVQGYTEAFF	TGTGCCAGCACCGTACAGGGGTACACTGAAGCTTTCTTT
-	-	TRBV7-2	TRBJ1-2	CASSPTYFTRDYGYTF	TGTGCCAGCAGTCCCACCTATTTTACAAGGGACTATGGCTACACCTTC
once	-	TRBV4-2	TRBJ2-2	CASSHMMTGVTGELFF	TGTGCCAGCAGCCATATGATGACGGGGGTTACCGGGGAGCTGTTTTTT
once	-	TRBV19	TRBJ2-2	CASRWSDTGELFF	TGTGCCAGTAGATGGTCCGACACCGGGGAGCTGTTTTTT